This T cell receptor beta chain was retrieved from a study of beta chain features in type 1 diabetes. Study results and limitations: TCRB CDR3 length was moderately but significantly reduced in all four CD4+ subsets of Type 1 diabetes patients.

cDNA synthesis used the whole RNA isolate, giving expressed TCRB sequences. Sequencing used immunoSEQ multiplex PCR; TCRdb keeps in-frame clones, though not all of them. Of 600,000 to 750,000 clones in the sample, 9.5% to 15% are singletons; the top ten hold more than 0.095%. The junction had 8 bases not matched to a gene; V was cut back by 3 bases and J by 8 bases. The germline CDR1 and CDR2 sequences are SGHTA and FQGTGA. There are 14 residues in the CDR3. This clone was seen only once. Its antigen is not identified. This chain links TRBV7-3 with TRBJ2-3; 7 bases agree with TRBD1. The TCR comes from a man between 25 and 39 years old with type 1 diabetes. Material for sequencing was naive CD4+ T cells from blood. CDR3 DNA: TGTGCCAGCAGCTTTACAGGGGTGGTGGGTACGCAGTATTTT. Translated: CASSFTGVVGTQYF.